The 26 T cell receptor beta chains below all came from one sample that was sequenced in a study of blood T cell repertoires in COVID-19 (dated by TCRdb to the early 2020s). Libraries were prepared through the immunoSEQ multiplex PCR assay. TCRdb mirrors the immuneACCESS table, restricted to in-frame sequences. Some clones are absent from its copies; in checked studies, under half trace to an unresolved V gene, and the reason for the others is unknown. In all, the sample holds about 70,000 clones, and around 76% of those were seen once. The ten biggest clones cover 25% to 30% of the sample. The sample consisted of peripheral blood. Every receptor here comes from a woman older than 75 with active or convalescent COVID-19.

This clone has just a few counts. The V gene is TRBV2, the J gene TRBJ2-3; D is uncertain. This CDR3 spans 11 amino acids. Looked up from germline, CDR1 is SNHLY and CDR2 is FYNNEI. V dropped 6 bases and J dropped 9 bases, with 10 bases sitting between them. The CDR3 DNA reads TGTGCCAGCAGCTCAGGTTTAACGCAGTATTTT. The encoded protein is CASSSGLTQYF.

V gene TRBV5-6 combines with J gene TRBJ2-7, with a weak D call TRBD2 (5 bases). Trimming took off 4 bases at V and 4 bases at J, with 21 bases between the two ends. Germline V gives CDR1 SGHDT, CDR2 YYEEEE. The CDR3 is 16 residues long. The CDR3: CASSLGSGLVVYEQYF. The CDR3 DNA reads as TGTGCCAGCAGCCTCGGGTCGGGGTTGGTGGTATACGAGCAGTACTTC.

This clone has only one observation. The chain uses TRBV15 and TRBJ2-1, with TRBD1 matching over 7 bases. The germline V gene encodes CDR1 LNHNV and CDR2 YYDKDF (reference sequence). The CDR3 loop spans 17 amino acids. With 0 bases clipped from V and 0 bases from J, the junction kept 5 bases outside the gene matches. CDR3 loop: CATSRDLTGFSYNEQFF. DNA for the CDR3: TGTGCCACCAGCAGAGATTTGACAGGGTTCTCCTACAATGAGCAGTTCTTC. Full variable domain (outside the CDR3, taken from reference TRBV15 and TRBJ2-1): DAMVIQNPRYQVTQFGKPVTLSCSQTLNHNVMYWYQQKSSQAPKLLFHYYDKDFNNEADTPDNFQSRRPNTSFCFLDIRSPGLGDTAMYLCATSRDLTGFSYNEQFFGPGTRLTVL.

Comments on this clone: At the DNA level, this CDR3 is encoded by other sequences in the same sample as well. The chain is built from TRBV20-1 and TRBJ2-5; a possible D gene is TRBD1 (5 bases). This CDR3 comprises 11 residues. V lost 4 bases and J lost 2, with 5 bases in between. The germline CDR1 and CDR2 sequences are DFQATT and SNEGSKA (reference sequence). The CDR3 protein is CSATGQETQYF. CDR3 bases: TGCAGTGCTACAGGGCAAGAGACCCAGTACTTC.

This chain uses TRBV3-1 (or the pseudogene TRBV3-2) with TRBJ2-7; D might be TRBD1 (5 bases). The germline V gene has CDR1 LGHDT and CDR2 YNNKEL (reference sequence). Deletions cut 0 bases from V and 3 bases from J, with 12 bases between. The CDR3 sequence is 15 residues long. CDR3 in DNA: TGTGCCAGCAGCCAAGATTCTGGGGCTGGCTACGAGCAGTACTTC. The encoded protein is CASSQDSGAGYEQYF.

V gene TRBV10-3 combines with J gene TRBJ2-7; TRBD1 agrees at 9 bases. The junction had 3 bases not matched to a gene; V was cut back by 6 bases and J by 0 bases. The CDR3 consists of 14 residues. Looked up from germline, CDR1 is ENHRY and CDR2 is SYGVKD. CDR3: CAIRTGGLSYEQYF. CDR3 sequence (DNA): TGTGCCATCAGAACAGGGGGCCTCTCCTACGAGCAGTACTTC.

V and J are TRBV29-1 and TRBJ1-4; weak D call: TRBD1 (5 bases). Trimming took 6 bases from V and 0 from J, leaving 14 bases between them. CDR3 length: 15 residues. CDR1 and CDR2 from the germline V gene are SQVTM and ANQGSEA. This CDR3 reads CSVPDSLATNEKLFF. The CDR3 DNA is TGCAGCGTACCAGACAGCCTTGCAACTAATGAAAAACTGTTTTTT.

The chain links TRBV3-1 (or the pseudogene TRBV3-2) to TRBJ2-3; a possible D gene is TRBD2 (6 bases). V shed 1 base and J shed 0 bases, with 8 bases lying between them. The CDR3 covers 15 residues. Germline V CDR1 and CDR2: LGHDT, YNNKEL (reference sequence). Here the CDR3 DNA reads TGTGCCAGCAGCCAAGTGGCGGGGAGCACAGATACGCAGTATTTT. It specifies CASSQVAGSTDTQYF.

Notes on this clone: Being one base from a much bigger clone, this may be a read error. This same CDR3 is encoded by further DNA sequences in the sample. The rearrangement joins TRBV7-8 to TRBJ1-5, with 7 nucleotides matching TRBD1. Germline CDR1 SGHVS, CDR2 FQNEAQ. J gave up 7 bases and V 1 base, and 19 bases lay outside the gene matches. The CDR3 runs to 19 residues. The CDR3 sequence: CASSLGFPEGAGPGQPQHF. Here the CDR3 DNA reads TGTGCCAGCAGCTTAGGCTTTCCGGAGGGGGCGGGCCCGGGGCAGCCCCAGCATTTT.

V and J are TRBV7-3 and TRBJ2-1; 7 bases fit TRBD2. The CDR3 contains 16 residues. The junction had 10 bases not matched to a gene; V was cut back by 4 bases and J by 4 bases. Looked up from germline, CDR1 is SGHTA and CDR2 is FQGTGA. The CDR3 region is CASSSPSSGGYNEQFF. The CDR3 coding sequence is TGTGCCAGCAGCTCCCCGTCTAGCGGCGGGTACAATGAGCAGTTCTTC.

The chain couples TRBV2 to TRBJ1-2; TRBD1 agrees at 7 bases. Germline V gene lookup returns CDR1 SNHLY and CDR2 FYNNEI. The CDR3 extends over 11 amino acids. Trimming took 8 bases from V and 8 from J; bases not matched to a gene: 5. Here the CDR3 DNA reads TGTGCCAGCCGACAGGGATGGGGCTACACCTTC. Encoded protein: CASRQGWGYTF. Combining the CDR3 with reference TRBV2 and TRBJ1-2 gives the whole variable domain EPEVTQTPSHQVTQMGQEVILRCVPISNHLYFYWYRQILGQKVEFLVSFYNNEISEKSEIFDDQFSVERPDGSNFTLKIRSTKLEDSAMYFCASRQGWGYTFGSGTRLTVV.

The genes are TRBV18 and TRBJ2-7; possibly TRBD1 for D (7 bases). The V and J ends lost 2 bases and 6 bases respectively, with 23 bases between them. The CDR3 contains 17 residues. Germline CDR1 and CDR2: KGHSH and LQKENI. The CDR3 region has the DNA TGTGCCAGCTCACCAGGTATCGGCCGCCAGGGGGGAGGCGAGCAGTACTTC. Its protein product is CASSPGIGRQGGGEQYF.

This sequence joins TRBV9 and TRBJ1-4, with 10 bases matching TRBD1. This CDR3 comprises 15 residues. Losses at the gene ends were 3 bases for V and 8 bases for J; bases not matched to a gene: 7. The germline gives CDR1 SGDLS, CDR2 YYNGEE. The chain's CDR3 is CASSATTGGAEKLFF. The DNA for the CDR3 is TGTGCCAGCAGCGCGACGACAGGGGGCGCGGAAAAACTGTTTTTT.

The CDR3 DNA reads TGCGCCACCCGAGGATGCGGGGGGGCTCGAAATTCACCCCTCCACTTT. Its protein product is CATRGCGGARNSPLHF. The V and J genes are TRBV10-1 and TRBJ1-6; possibly TRBD1 for D (6 bases). CDR1 and CDR2 from the germline V gene are WNHNN and SYGVQD (reference sequence). There are 16 residues in the CDR3. Trimming left V 10 bases short and J 7 bases short, with 23 bases between.

The gene calls are TRBV5-6 and TRBJ1-3; D call uncertain. The CDR3 runs 16 residues. Germline lookup yields CDR1 SGHDT and CDR2 YYEEEE. Trimming shortened V by 0 bases and J by 3 bases, and 13 bases separated the two germline ends. CDR3 bases: TGTGCCAGCAGCTTGGACAGCTCATTTATTGGAAACACCATATATTTT. It yields the protein CASSLDSSFIGNTIYF.

This clone was counted only a few times. The chain employs TRBV5-1 and TRBJ2-7; D ambiguous. The CDR3 runs 13 residues. V was shortened by 4 bases and J by 2 bases, with 10 bases between the two germline ends. The germline V gene has CDR1 SGHRS and CDR2 YFSETQ. The CDR3 loop reads CASSNSPAYEQYF. The DNA of the CDR3 is TGCGCCAGCAGCAACAGCCCAGCCTACGAGCAGTACTTC.

The rearrangement uses TRBV7-8 and TRBJ1-5; D perhaps matches TRBD1 (6 bases). Trimming shortened V by 5 bases and J by 4 bases, and 15 bases separated the two germline ends. This CDR3 spans 15 amino acids. Germline V lookup: CDR1 SGHVS, CDR2 FQNEAQ. The CDR3 here is CASSNPGHGNQPQHF. CDR3 nucleotides: TGTGCCAGCAGCAACCCGGGACACGGAAATCAGCCCCAGCATTTT.

The chain employs TRBV6-5 and TRBJ1-6; D is uncertain. Germline CDR1 MNHEY, CDR2 SVGAGI. The CDR3 runs to 12 residues. V was cut by 6 bases and J by 7 bases, with 7 bases left in between. Here the CDR3 DNA reads TGTGCCAGCAGCTACAGCAATTCACCCCTCCACTTT. It codes for CASSYSNSPLHF.

J is TRBJ1-2 and V is TRBV4-1; D is unclear. Looked up from germline, CDR1 is MGHRA and CDR2 is YSYEKL. This CDR3 contains 15 residues. The DNA of the CDR3 is TGCCCCCGCAGTCCACTCCCCATACCTAACTATGGCTACACCTTC. Its protein product is CPRSPLPIPNYGYTF.

The V call is TRBV5-6, the J call TRBJ1-5; D is possibly TRBD1 (5 bases). V dropped 0 bases and J dropped 5 bases, with 9 bases sitting between them. The germline V gene has CDR1 SGHDT and CDR2 YYEEEE. This CDR3 has 14 residues. CDR3 region: CASSLGQNDQPQHF. CDR3 DNA: TGTGCCAGCAGCTTGGGACAGAATGATCAGCCCCAGCATTTT.

V is TRBV5-4 and J is TRBJ1-5; D remains ambiguous. CDR3 length: 13 amino acids. The germline V gene encodes CDR1 SGHNT and CDR2 YYREEE (reference sequence). V lost 4 bases and J 6 bases, leaving 11 bases between the germline ends. CDR3 region: CASSLGIGQPQHF. CDR3 nucleotide sequence: TGTGCCAGCAGCCTAGGTATCGGTCAGCCCCAGCATTTT.

J is TRBJ1-3 and V is TRBV28, with 8 bases fitting TRBD1. CDR1 is MDHEN, CDR2 SYDVKM, per germline. The CDR3 covers 15 residues. The junction had 10 bases not matched to a gene; V was cut back by 8 bases and J by 4 bases. The CDR3 is CASSRQGSAGNTIYF. The CDR3, as DNA: TGTGCCAGCTCCCGACAGGGGTCGGCAGGAAACACCATATATTTT.

The chain recombines TRBV6-2 or TRBV6-3 with TRBJ2-5; 12 nucleotides match TRBD2. CDR1 is MNHEY and CDR2 is SVGEGT in the germline V gene. This CDR3 contains 16 residues. Trimming at V came to 1 base and at J to 5 bases, leaving 5 bases not matched to a gene. CDR3 region: CASSYWRLAGAETQYF. For the CDR3, the DNA is TGTGCCAGCAGTTACTGGCGACTAGCGGGGGCCGAGACCCAGTACTTC.

The CDR3 bases are TGTGCCAGCAGTGAATCAGGACAGCTATATGGCTACACCTTC. Amino acids: CASSESGQLYGYTF. The V and J genes are TRBV6-1 and TRBJ1-2, with D perhaps matching TRBD1 (6 bases). CDR1 and CDR2 (germline): MNHNS, SASEGT. The CDR3 has 14 amino acids. Trimming stripped 2 bases from V and 5 bases from J, with 12 bases between.

The rearrangement uses TRBV6-2 or TRBV6-3 and TRBJ1-6; 7 bases are a match to TRBD1. CDR1 is MNHEY, CDR2 SVGEGT, per germline. With V trimmed by 2 bases and J by 5 bases, 3 bases remained unmatched. The length of the CDR3 is 15 residues. The chain's CDR3 is CASSYRQGNNSPLHF. The DNA for the CDR3 is TGTGCCAGCAGTTACCGACAGGGTAATAATTCACCCCTCCACTTT.

This sequence joins TRBV19 and TRBJ2-7, with D perhaps matching TRBD1 (6 bases). Germline assignment: CDR1 LNHDA and CDR2 SQIVND (reference sequence). This CDR3 is built from 15 residues. The V end was cut by 5 bases, the J end by 4 bases, with 18 bases between. CDR3: CASSPPPGAAYEQYF. Here the CDR3 DNA reads TGTGCCAGTAGTCCCCCCCCAGGGGCCGCGTACGAGCAGTACTTC. Together with reference TRBV19 and TRBJ2-7, the CDR3 gives the full variable domain: DGGITQSPKYLFRKEGQNVTLSCEQNLNHDAMYWYRQDPGQGLRLIYYSQIVNDFQKGDIAEGYSVSREKKESFPLTVTSAQKNPTAFYLCASSPPPGAAYEQYFGPGTRLTVT.